This TCR beta chain came from a study of OX40 agonist ivuxolimab in advanced cancers. In germline, CDR1 is SGHTA, CDR2 FQGNSA. The CDR3 has 15 amino acids. J gave up 1 base and V 3 bases, and 4 bases lay outside the gene matches. Study-wide results and caveats: Partial responders at 0.1-3.0 mg/kg had among the lowest clonal expansion.

Data came from immunoSEQ multiplex PCR; TCRdb stores just in-frame clones and leaves some out. The table records nearly 90,000 clones, 80% to 90% of them present only once. A word on this clone: Its antigen is still unknown.

Systemic immunosuppression or a history of autoimmune disease excluded patients. Sequences were derived from CD4+ or CD8+ T cells sorted from blood, sampled in a trial of the OX40 agonist ivuxolimab. This sequence originates from an adult with an advanced solid tumor such as melanoma, head and neck, liver or kidney cancer. V is TRBV7-2 and J is TRBJ2-7; TRBD1 matches 9 bases. The CDR3 spells CASSLGGTGSYEQYF. In nucleotides, the CDR3 is TGTGCCAGCAGCTTGGGGGGGACAGGGTCCTACGAGCAGTACTTC.